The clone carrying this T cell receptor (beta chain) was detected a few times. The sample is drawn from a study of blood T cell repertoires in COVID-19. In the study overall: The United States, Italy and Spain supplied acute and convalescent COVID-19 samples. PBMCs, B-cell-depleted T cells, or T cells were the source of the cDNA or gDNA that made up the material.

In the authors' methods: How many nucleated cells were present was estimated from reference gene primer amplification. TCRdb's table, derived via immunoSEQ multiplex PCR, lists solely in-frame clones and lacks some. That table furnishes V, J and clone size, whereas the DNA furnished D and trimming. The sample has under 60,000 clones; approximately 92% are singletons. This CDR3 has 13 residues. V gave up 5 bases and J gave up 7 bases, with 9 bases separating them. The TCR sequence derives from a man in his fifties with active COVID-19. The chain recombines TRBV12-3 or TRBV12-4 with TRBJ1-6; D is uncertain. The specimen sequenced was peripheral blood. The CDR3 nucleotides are TGTGCCAGCAGTCCTCGCGGGAATTCACCCCTCCACTTT. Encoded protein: CASSPRGNSPLHF.